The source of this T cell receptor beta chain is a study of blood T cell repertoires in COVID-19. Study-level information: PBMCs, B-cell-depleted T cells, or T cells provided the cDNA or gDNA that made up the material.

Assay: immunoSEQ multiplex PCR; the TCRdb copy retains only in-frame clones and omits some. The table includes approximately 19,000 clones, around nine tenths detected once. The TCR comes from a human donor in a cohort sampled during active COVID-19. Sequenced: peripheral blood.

The CDR3 is CASSPRTVGALEQPQHF. CDR3 coding DNA: TGTGCCAGCAGTCCGCGGACAGTGGGGGCGTTAGAGCAGCCCCAGCATTTT. J is TRBJ1-5 and V is TRBV27, with a tentative D call TRBD1 (6 bases). V gave up 5 bases and J gave up 7 bases, with 24 bases separating them. Per germline, CDR1 MNHEY and CDR2 SMNVEV (reference sequence). The CDR3 totals 17 residues.